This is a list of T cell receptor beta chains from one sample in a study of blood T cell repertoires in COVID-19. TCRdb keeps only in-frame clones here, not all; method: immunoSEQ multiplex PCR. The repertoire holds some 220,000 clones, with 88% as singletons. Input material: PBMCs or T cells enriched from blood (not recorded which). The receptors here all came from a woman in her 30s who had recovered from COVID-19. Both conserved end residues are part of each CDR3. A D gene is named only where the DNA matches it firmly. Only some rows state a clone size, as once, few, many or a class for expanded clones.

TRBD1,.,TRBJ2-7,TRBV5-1,CASSPNPMTRDRGQDEQYF,TGCGCCAGCTCCCCGAACCCCATGACCCGGGACAGGGGGCAGGACGAGCAGTACTTC
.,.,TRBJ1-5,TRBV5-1,CASSPLGGHQPQHF,TGCGCCAGCAGCCCGTTGGGGGGTCATCAGCCCCAGCATTTT
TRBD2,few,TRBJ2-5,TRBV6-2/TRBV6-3,CASSPTGTSGYQETQYF,TGTGCCAGCAGTCCAACCGGGACTAGCGGGTACCAAGAGACCCAGTACTTC
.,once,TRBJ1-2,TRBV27,CASSLSGAVGYTF,TGTGCCAGCAGTTTATCAGGGGCCGTGGGCTACACCTTC
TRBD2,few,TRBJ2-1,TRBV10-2,CASSDPAGGYNEQFF,TGCGCCAGCAGTGACCCAGCGGGGGGATACAATGAGCAGTTCTTC
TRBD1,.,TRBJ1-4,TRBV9,CASSDRGHGANEKLFF,TGTGCCAGCAGCGACAGGGGGCACGGGGCTAATGAAAAACTGTTTTTT
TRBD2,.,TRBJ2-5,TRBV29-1,CSVGPGLAGEGTQYF,TGCAGCGTAGGCCCGGGACTAGCGGGGGAAGGGACCCAGTACTTC
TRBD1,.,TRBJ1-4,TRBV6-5,CASSKTGGTNEKLFF,TGTGCCAGCAGTAAAACAGGGGGCACTAATGAAAAACTGTTTTTT
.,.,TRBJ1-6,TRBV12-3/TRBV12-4,CASRPGHNSPLHF,TGTGCCAGCAGACCGGGACACAATTCACCCCTCCACTTT
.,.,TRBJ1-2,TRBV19,CASSISTNYGYTF,TGTGCCAGTAGTATCTCTACTAACTATGGCTACACCTTC
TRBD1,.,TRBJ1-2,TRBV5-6,CASITGGHYGYTF,TGTGCCAGCATTACAGGGGGCCACTATGGCTACACCTTC
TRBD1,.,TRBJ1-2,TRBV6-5,CASSYGDREGYTF,TGTGCCAGCAGTTACGGGGACAGGGAGGGCTACACCTTC
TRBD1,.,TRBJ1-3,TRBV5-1,CASSSTPQGVRNTIYF,TGCGCCAGCAGCTCGACACCACAGGGGGTCCGAAACACCATATATTTT
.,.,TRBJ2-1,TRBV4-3,CASSKDNLGSNEQFF,TGCGCCAGCAGCAAAGACAATCTCGGGTCCAATGAGCAGTTCTTC
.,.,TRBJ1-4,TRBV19,CASSIQTVLFF,TGTGCCAGTAGTATCCAGACAGTACTGTTTTTT